Listed here is a single T cell receptor (beta chain). The antigen is undetermined. The repertoire was sequenced with immunoSEQ multiplex PCR; TCRdb's copy has only in-frame clones and lacks some. The sample shows about 68,000 clones, roughly nine tenths of them seen only once. This entry is derived from a study of OX40 agonist ivuxolimab in advanced cancers. Study-level information: Every 2 weeks, ivuxolimab was infused into the patients intravenously at between 0.01 and 10 mg/kg. A male proportion of 82.7% was recorded, with mean age 60 years and range roughly 20 to 90. Partial responses, seen in three patients, involved one hepatocellular carcinoma and two cutaneous melanomas. General study findings and limits: Compared with CD4+, CD8+ T cells on average had more expanded clones.

The sequencing here drew on CD4+ or CD8+ T cells sorted from blood, taken in a trial of the OX40 agonist ivuxolimab. This receptor was obtained from an adult with an advanced solid tumor such as melanoma, head and neck, liver or kidney cancer.

This CDR3 reads CASSAAYRGAGELFF. The CDR3 DNA reads as TGTGCCAGCAGCGCCGCCTACAGGGGGGCCGGGGAGCTGTTTTTT. This chain uses TRBV9 with TRBJ2-2, with 8 nucleotides matching TRBD1. The ends lost 3 bases at V and 6 bases at J; junction bases unmatched: 7. Germline loops: CDR1 SGDLS, CDR2 YYNGEE. The CDR3 runs 15 residues.